The 4 T cell receptor beta chains below all came from one sample that was sequenced in a study of cytotoxic CD8 clonotypes in ibrutinib-treated CLL. This table comes from immunoSEQ multiplex PCR, and its TCRdb copy is limited to in-frame clones, with some not included. The table has about 57,000 clones, approximately 60% seen once. The specimen comprised PBMCs, sampled after 24 months of ibrutinib treatment. All receptors derive from a human donor with chronic lymphocytic leukemia.

As for this clone: The junction departs from germline at one end; a sequencing error may be responsible. The chain has TRBV30 and TRBJ1-2, with TRBD1 as a possible D gene (5 bases). The CDR3 has 14 residues. Germline CDR1 and CDR2: GTSNPN and SVGIG (reference sequence). Here the CDR3 DNA reads TGTGCCTGGAGACCTCCGGGACTACCGTATGGCATAGCCTTC. Translating it yields CAWRPPGLPYGIAF.

This rearrangement joins TRBV4-1 to TRBJ1-4; tentative D call: TRBD1 (5 bases). This CDR3 has 15 residues. Germline CDR1 MGHRA, CDR2 YSYEKL. V lost 0 bases and J 6 bases, leaving 11 bases between the germline ends. The CDR3: CASSQEGQGDEKLFF. CDR3 nucleotides: TGCGCCAGCAGCCAAGAGGGGCAGGGCGATGAAAAACTGTTTTTT.

This chain joins TRBV5-5 and TRBJ1-4, with D unclear. The ends were cut back, 4 bases at V and 8 bases at J, with 12 bases in the middle. The CDR3 consists of 13 residues. The germline V gene has CDR1 SGHKS and CDR2 YYEKEE (reference sequence). CDR3 DNA: TGTGCCAGCAGCCCGTCGGAGGGCGAAAAACTGTTTTTT. It codes for CASSPSEGEKLFF. The full variable domain, completed using reference TRBV5-5 and TRBJ1-4, is DAGVTQSPTHLIKTRGQQVTLRCSPISGHKSVSWYQQVLGQGPQFIFQYYEKEERGRGNFPDRFSARQFPNYSSELNVNALLLGDSALYLCASSPSEGEKLFFGSGTQLSVL.

This sequence joins TRBV28 and TRBJ1-4, with D tentatively TRBD1 (6 bases). Between the trimmed V and J ends, which lost 3 bases and 10 bases, there was a span of 24 bases. This CDR3 spans 17 amino acids. The germline V gene has CDR1 MDHEN and CDR2 SYDVKM. The CDR3 DNA follows: TGTGCCAGCAGTTTTTCCCCAGTGAGGACAGTGATGAGAAAACTGTTTTTT. Translated: CASSFSPVRTVMRKLFF.